This TCR beta chain is from a study of T cells expressing NK-cell markers. TCRdb re-called the 5' RACE reads; every CDR3 protein appears as one record, without DNA. The record lists about 390,000 distinct CDR3 sequences, of which the ten most abundant hold roughly 10%. Concerning this clonotype: Its antigen is not known.

Per germline, CDR1 MNHNY and CDR2 SVGAGI (reference sequence). The CDR3 consists of 14 residues. Study-level results: As a fraction of CD8+ T cells, dominant NKG2C+ clonotypes reached about 1.0-7.0% in about six donors.

The TCR sequence derives from a woman aged 50 to 60 in good health. The rearrangement uses TRBV6-6 and TRBJ1-5; TCRdb lists TRBD1, though no DNA is available to test this call. The sample taken for sequencing was blood T cells: a sorted CD56 or NKG2C T cell subset, CD4+ or CD8+ T cells, or bulk PBMC T cells (not recorded which). The CDR3: CASSYRGDDQPQHF.